This T cell receptor (beta chain) came from a study of tumor-infiltrating lymphocytes in localized non-small cell lung cancer. The protocol was immunoSEQ multiplex PCR, while the TCRdb copy is restricted to in-frame clones and leaves out a portion. Of roughly 16,000 clones in the sample, under 75% were seen once. Germline CDR1 reads SNHLY; CDR2 reads FYNNEI. The CDR3 extends over 15 amino acids. V gave up 6 bases and J gave up 10 bases, with 24 bases separating them. This clone showed up just once. Material: lung tumor tissue. The genes are TRBV2 and TRBJ1-1, with D hard to call. The receptor's source is a human donor with non-small cell lung cancer. CDR3 in amino acids: CASREARARSPGAFF. In DNA, the CDR3 is TGTGCCAGCAGGGAGGCCCGGGCTAGATCTCCAGGAGCTTTCTTT. The whole variable domain, filled in from reference TRBV2 and TRBJ1-1, reads EPEVTQTPSHQVTQMGQEVILRCVPISNHLYFYWYRQILGQKVEFLVSFYNNEISEKSEIFDDQFSVERPDGSNFTLKIRSTKLEDSAMYFCASREARARSPGAFFGQGTRLTVV.